This paragraph covers one T cell receptor beta chain sequence. These data belong to a study of blood T cell repertoires in COVID-19. Study summary: The United States, Italy and Spain supplied acute and convalescent COVID-19 samples. T cells, B-cell-depleted T cells, or PBMCs supplied cDNA or gDNA.

In the source study's methods: The assay estimated nucleated cells by amplifying reference gene primers. Method: immunoSEQ multiplex PCR; TCRdb's copy keeps in-frame clones and lacks some. The DNA gave D and trimming, while V, J and clone size come from that table. The sample has about 200,000 clones, about nine tenths seen once. The CDR3 extends over 16 amino acids. The germline V gene has CDR1 SGHTA and CDR2 FQGNSA. J gave up 0 bases and V 0 bases, and 2 bases lay outside the gene matches. Sequencing was performed on peripheral blood. The receptor comes from an elderly man with acute or convalescent COVID-19. This chain joins TRBV7-2 and TRBJ1-3; 7 positions match TRBD1. The CDR3 is CASSLARGYSGNTIYF. CDR3 nucleotides: TGTGCCAGCAGCTTAGCCAGGGGGTACTCTGGAAACACCATATATTTT.